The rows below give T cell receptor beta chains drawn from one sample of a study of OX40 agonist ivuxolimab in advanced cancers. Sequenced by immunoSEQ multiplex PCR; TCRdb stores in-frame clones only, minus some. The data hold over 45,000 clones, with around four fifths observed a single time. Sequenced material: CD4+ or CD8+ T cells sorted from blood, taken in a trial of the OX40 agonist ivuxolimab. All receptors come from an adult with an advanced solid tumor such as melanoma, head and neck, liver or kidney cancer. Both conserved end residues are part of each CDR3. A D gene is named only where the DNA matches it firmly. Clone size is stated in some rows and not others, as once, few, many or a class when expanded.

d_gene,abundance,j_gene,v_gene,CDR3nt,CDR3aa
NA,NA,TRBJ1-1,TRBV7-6,TGTGCCAGCAGCTTAGCCAACAGAGGCGGGAACACTGAAGCTTTCTTT,CASSLANRGGNTEAFF
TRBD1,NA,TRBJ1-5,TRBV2,TGTGCCAGCAAGGGGACAGGGGTCAATCAGCCCCAGCATTTT,CASKGTGVNQPQHF
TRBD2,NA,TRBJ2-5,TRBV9,TGTGCCAGCAGCACCAACCAGGGACTAGCGCGTGAGACCCAGTACTTC,CASSTNQGLARETQYF
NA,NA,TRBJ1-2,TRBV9,TGTGCCAGCAGCGTAGGTGGACAGCAGGGGAATGGCTACACCTTC,CASSVGGQQGNGYTF
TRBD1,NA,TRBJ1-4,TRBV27,TGTGCCAGCAGTTTAATAGGACAGGGGAATGAAAAACTGTTTTTT,CASSLIGQGNEKLFF
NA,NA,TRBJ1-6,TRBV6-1,TGTGCCAGCAGTGAAGCGTCTTCACCCCTCCACTTT,CASSEASSPLHF
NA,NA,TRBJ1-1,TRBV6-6,TGTGCCAGCAGTTACAGTGCCGTCACTGAAGCTTTCTTT,CASSYSAVTEAFF
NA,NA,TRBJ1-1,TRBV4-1,TGCGCCAGCAGCCAAGACAGGGACACTGAAGCTTTCTTT,CASSQDRDTEAFF
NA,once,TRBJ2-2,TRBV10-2,TGCGCCAGCAACAGGGATCCCACCGGGGAGCTGTTTTTT,CASNRDPTGELFF
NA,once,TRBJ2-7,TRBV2,TGTGCCAGCAGTGGAAGCGGGCTGGGGCAGTACTTC,CASSGSGLGQYF
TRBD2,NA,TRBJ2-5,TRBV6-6,TGTGCCAGCACCCCGGGGGGACTAGGTCCAAAAGAGACCCAGTACTTC,CASTPGGLGPKETQYF
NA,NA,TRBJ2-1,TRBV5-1,TGCGCCAGCAGCTTGGAGGGAGTGGGTTACAATGAGCAGTTCTTC,CASSLEGVGYNEQFF
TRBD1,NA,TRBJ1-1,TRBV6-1,TGTGCCAGCAGTGAATCGGACAGGGGAACTGAAGCTTTCTTT,CASSESDRGTEAFF
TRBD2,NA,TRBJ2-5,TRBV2,TGTGCCAGCAGGTGGACTAGCGGGACTAAGGAGACCCAGTACTTC,CASRWTSGTKETQYF
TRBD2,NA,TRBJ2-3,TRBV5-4,TGTGCCAGCAACCCGGGACTAGCGGGCCTCACAGATACGCAGTATTTT,CASNPGLAGLTDTQYF
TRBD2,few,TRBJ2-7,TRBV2,TGTGCCAGCATGAACCTCCGGGGGGGCGAGCAGTACTTC,CASMNLRGGEQYF
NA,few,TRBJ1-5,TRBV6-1,TGTGCCAGCGGGGCGTCGGGTTATCAGCCCCAGCATTTT,CASGASGYQPQHF
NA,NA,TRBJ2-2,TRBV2,TGTGCCAGCAGTGTATTTGGAGGGGAGTACGGCGGGGAGCTGTTTTTT,CASSVFGGEYGGELFF
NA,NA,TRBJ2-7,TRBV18,TGTGTCAGCTCACCAGTGCGGTACGAGCAGTACTTC,CVSSPVRYEQYF
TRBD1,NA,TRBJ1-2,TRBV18,TGTGCCAGCTCACCACCGGGGACAGGGAACTATGGCTACACCTTC,CASSPPGTGNYGYTF
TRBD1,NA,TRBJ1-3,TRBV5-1,TGCGCCAGCAGCCAGAGGAGCGGGACAGGGGGCGGCACCGCCATATATTTT,CASSQRSGTGGGTAIYF
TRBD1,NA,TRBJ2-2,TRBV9,TGTGCCAGCAGGGGCGGGACAGGGTCGAACACCGGGGAGCTGTTTTTT,CASRGGTGSNTGELFF
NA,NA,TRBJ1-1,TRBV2,TGTGCCAGCAGACCTGACCCGAACACTGAAGCTTTCTTT,CASRPDPNTEAFF
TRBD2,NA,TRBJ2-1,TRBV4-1,TGCGCCAGCAGCGCACTAGCGGGCTCCTACAATGAGCAGTTCTTC,CASSALAGSYNEQFF
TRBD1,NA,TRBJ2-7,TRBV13,TGTGCCAGCAGTTTAGGGGACAGGGGCCTCTCCTACGAGCAGTACTTC,CASSLGDRGLSYEQYF
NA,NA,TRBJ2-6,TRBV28,TGTGCCAGCAGTTCAGGGTCTGGGGCCAACGTCCTGACTTTC,CASSSGSGANVLTF
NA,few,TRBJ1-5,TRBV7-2,TGTGCCAGCAGCCTAGGGTTGGGCAATCAGCCCCAGCATTTT,CASSLGLGNQPQHF
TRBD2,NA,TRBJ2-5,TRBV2,TGTGCCAGTAACCCCACGACTAGCTCCGGGGAGACCCAGTACTTC,CASNPTTSSGETQYF
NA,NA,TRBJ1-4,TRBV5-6,TGTGCCAGCAGCTTGGATCAGCATAGGGCTGAAAAACTGTTTTTT,CASSLDQHRAEKLFF